The 25 T cell receptor beta chains below were found in one sample sequenced in a study of blood T cell repertoires in COVID-19. The assay was immunoSEQ multiplex PCR, and TCRdb's table has in-frame clones only and misses some. The data contain roughly 30,000 clones, around 72% of them singletons. The specimen was peripheral blood. The receptors come from a boy younger than 10 with active or convalescent COVID-19.

This rearrangement joins TRBV27 to TRBJ2-7; TRBD2 agrees at 11 bases. The CDR3 runs 16 residues. V gave up 5 bases and J gave up 2 bases; unmatched junction bases: 8. Looked up from germline, CDR1 is MNHEY and CDR2 is SMNVEV (reference sequence). Here the CDR3 reads CASSPTGLAETYEQYF. The CDR3 nucleotides read TGTGCCAGCAGTCCCACGGGACTAGCGGAAACCTACGAGCAGTACTTC.

The chain is built from TRBV18 and TRBJ2-6; no firm D call. Trimming stripped 0 bases from V and 2 bases from J, with 5 bases between. The V gene's germline CDR1 is KGHSH and CDR2 LQKENI. CDR3 size: 15 residues. Written as DNA, the CDR3 is TGTGCCAGCTCACCACCGGCGGCTGGGGCCAACGTCCTGACTTTC. This encodes CASSPPAAGANVLTF.

This clone has a handful of counts. The gene calls are TRBV2 and TRBJ1-5; D remains unclear. This CDR3 contains 12 residues. CDR1 is SNHLY and CDR2 is FYNNEI in the germline V gene. V was clipped by 4 bases and J by 6 bases, with 7 bases between them. The CDR3 DNA is TGTGCCAGCAGTGCGGGAATTCAGCCCCAGCATTTT. It specifies CASSAGIQPQHF.

This rearrangement joins TRBV9 to TRBJ2-3; possibly TRBD2 for D (7 bases). The germline CDR1 and CDR2 sequences are SGDLS and YYNGEE. Deletions cut 3 bases from V and 1 base from J, with 18 bases between. This CDR3 region has 17 residues. The CDR3 sequence: CASSARGGGMGTDTQYF. The CDR3 DNA reads as TGTGCCAGCAGCGCCCGAGGGGGGGGAATGGGCACAGATACGCAGTATTTT.

The chain joins TRBV18 to TRBJ1-1; the D is unclear. Trimming pared 1 base from V and 0 bases from J, leaving 18 bases between. Looked up from germline, CDR1 is KGHSH and CDR2 is LQKENI. This CDR3 has 18 residues. The CDR3 DNA reads as TGTGCCAGCTCACCACTCGGACCGGGAAGCGGGTTGAACACTGAAGCTTTCTTT. This encodes CASSPLGPGSGLNTEAFF. The full variable domain, rest sourced from reference TRBV18 and TRBJ1-1, is NAGVMQNPRHLVRRRGQEARLRCSPMKGHSHVYWYRQLPEEGLKFMVYLQKENIIDESGMPKERFSAEFPKEGPSILRIQQVVRGDSAAYFCASSPLGPGSGLNTEAFFGQGTRLTVV.

CDR3 residues: CASSVGQGQGQPQHF. The DNA of the CDR3 is TGTGCCAGCAGCGTGGGGCAGGGGCAGGGACAGCCCCAGCATTTT. This chain links TRBV7-7 with TRBJ1-5, with TRBD1 as a possible D gene (6 bases). The CDR3 sequence is 15 residues long. V was clipped by 5 bases and J by 7 bases, with 18 bases between them. The V gene's germline CDR1 is SSHAT and CDR2 FNYEAQ (reference sequence).

The chain employs TRBV7-2 and TRBJ2-3; TRBD2 agrees at 9 bases. V lost 1 base, J lost 3 bases, and 11 bases stayed unmatched. The CDR3 is made up of 18 amino acids. Germline CDR1 is SGHTA and CDR2 is FQGNSA. The CDR3 coding sequence is TGTGCCAGCAGCTTAGTGAGACTAGCGGTTGTACGGACAGATACGCAGTATTTT. It specifies CASSLVRLAVVRTDTQYF.

The chain uses TRBV30 and TRBJ2-3, with a possible D match to TRBD2 (6 bases). CDR3 length: 15 residues. V lost 3 bases, J lost 0 bases, and 13 bases lay in between. The germline CDR1 and CDR2 sequences are GTSNPN and SVGIG (reference sequence). CDR3 in DNA: TGTGCCTGGAGCCCCGGACTATATAGCACAGATACGCAGTATTTT. Protein sequence: CAWSPGLYSTDTQYF.

This clone was seen only once. This chain connects TRBV9 to TRBJ2-1; TRBD2 is a possible D gene (5 bases). V dropped 0 bases and J dropped 7 bases, with 14 bases sitting between them. The length of the CDR3 is 15 residues. CDR1 SGDLS and CDR2 YYNGEE come from the germline V gene. The CDR3: CASSVAGMNMNEQFF. DNA for the CDR3: TGTGCCAGCAGCGTAGCCGGGATGAACATGAATGAGCAGTTCTTC.

CDR3 loop: CAISESGDRSSYEQYF. DNA for the CDR3: TGTGCCATCAGTGAGTCGGGCGACAGGTCCTCCTACGAGCAGTACTTC. J is TRBJ2-7 and V is TRBV10-3; maybe TRBD1 (6 bases). Per germline, CDR1 ENHRY and CDR2 SYGVKD. V lost 0 bases to trimming and J lost 0 bases, with 12 bases between them. This CDR3 spans 16 amino acids.

The rearrangement uses TRBV18 and TRBJ2-3; D is ambiguous. V was cut by 3 bases and J by 0 bases, with 7 bases left in between. Germline V gene lookup returns CDR1 KGHSH and CDR2 LQKENI. This CDR3 spans 14 amino acids. CDR3 nucleotide sequence: TGTGCCAGCTCACCGCTACAGAGCACAGATACGCAGTATTTT. Amino acids: CASSPLQSTDTQYF.

The chain recombines TRBV28 with TRBJ2-1, with 7 bases that match TRBD2. This CDR3 has 16 residues. Trimming at V came to 2 bases and at J to 0 bases, leaving 4 bases not matched to a gene. Germline-derived CDR1 and CDR2 are MDHEN and SYDVKM. As DNA, the CDR3 is TGTGCCAGCAGTTTAGGCGGGGGTAGCTCCTACAATGAGCAGTTCTTC. This gives the protein CASSLGGGSSYNEQFF.

This clone has ten or more counts. The rearrangement links TRBV10-3 to TRBJ1-5; TRBD1 aligns across 9 bases. CDR1 and CDR2 (germline): ENHRY, SYGVKD. This CDR3 is built from 14 residues. V shed 9 bases and J 0 bases; nucleotides not matched to a gene: 3. CDR3 sequence reads: CAIGTGYSNQPQHF. The CDR3 coding sequence is TGTGCCATTGGGACAGGGTATAGCAATCAGCCCCAGCATTTT.

The chain couples TRBV2 to TRBJ1-2, with TRBD1 matching 8 bases. Germline V gene sequence: CDR1 SNHLY, CDR2 FYNNEI. After removal of 4 bases from V and 0 bases from J, the junction contained 13 bases not matched to a gene. The CDR3 has 18 residues. This CDR3 is CASSALLQGGRTNYGYTF. DNA of the CDR3: TGTGCCAGCAGTGCTTTGTTACAGGGGGGTCGAACTAACTATGGCTACACCTTC.

The chain links TRBV10-1 to TRBJ2-3; tentative D call: TRBD1 (5 bases). V shed 3 bases and J shed 2 bases, with 18 bases lying between them. Looked up from germline, CDR1 is WNHNN and CDR2 is SYGVQD (reference sequence). CDR3 length: 17 residues. The CDR3 loop reads CASSDPTDYGHTDTQYF. For the CDR3, the DNA is TGCGCCAGCAGTGACCCGACAGATTATGGTCACACAGATACGCAGTATTTT.

The V and J genes are TRBV24-1 and TRBJ1-2; D perhaps matches TRBD1 (6 bases). The CDR3 spans 14 residues. V lost 6 bases and J lost 7, with 17 bases in between. Germline V gives CDR1 KGHDR, CDR2 SFDVKD. The DNA of the CDR3 is TGTGCCACCAGTACAGGGCAGGGTAGATCTGGCTACACCTTC. Protein product: CATSTGQGRSGYTF.

V gene TRBV12-5 combines with J gene TRBJ1-5; D gene unclear. From germline, CDR1 is LGHNT and CDR2 FRNRAP. The CDR3 extends over 12 amino acids. The V gene lost 5 bases and the J gene lost 5 bases, with 7 bases spanning the gap. CDR3 in DNA: TGTGCTAGTGGTGAGGGCGATCAGCCCCAGCATTTT. Translating gives CASGEGDQPQHF.

This chain links TRBV19 with TRBJ1-1, with 7 bases lining up with TRBD1. From germline, CDR1 is LNHDA and CDR2 SQIVND (reference sequence). This CDR3 spans 14 amino acids. V shed 5 bases, J shed 1 base, and the junction held 4 bases outside the gene matches. CDR3 DNA sequence: TGTGCCAGTAGTTCCCGGACAGGGAACACTGAAGCTTTCTTT. Protein: CASSSRTGNTEAFF.

The chain recombines TRBV2 with TRBJ1-1, with 9 bases matching TRBD1. V lost 6 bases and J lost 2; bases outside the gene matches: 4. The germline V gene has CDR1 SNHLY and CDR2 FYNNEI. The length of the CDR3 is 14 residues. The CDR3 region has the DNA TGTGCCAGCAGGATACAGGGGGCCAACACTGAAGCTTTCTTT. Translated: CASRIQGANTEAFF.

The chain links TRBV28 to TRBJ1-6; D not resolved. The CDR3 is 12 residues long. CDR1 and CDR2 from the germline V gene are MDHEN and SYDVKM. V gave up 6 bases and J gave up 11 bases, with 11 bases separating them. DNA for the CDR3: TGTGCCAGCAGAACACTGGCGGCACCCCTCCACTTT. Amino acid sequence: CASRTLAAPLHF.

This chain uses TRBV28 with TRBJ1-1; D is uncertain. Germline lookup yields CDR1 MDHEN and CDR2 SYDVKM. CDR3 length: 14 residues. V was shortened by 3 bases and J by 8 bases, with 16 bases between the two germline ends. CDR3 DNA sequence: TGTGCCAGCAGTTTTTCGGGAGCCAGGAGGGAAGCTTTCTTT. Its protein is CASSFSGARREAFF.

This clone was observed a handful of times. A read error is possible here, since a much larger clone lies one base away. Additional DNA sequences in this sample encode the identical CDR3. The chain recombines TRBV29-1 with TRBJ2-1; TRBD2 agrees at 7 bases. The CDR3 spans 13 residues. Germline assignment: CDR1 SQVTM and CDR2 ANQGSEA. After removal of 4 bases from V and 7 bases from J, the junction contained 7 bases not matched to a gene. CDR3 protein: CSVVGLAENEQFF. CDR3 bases: TGCAGCGTTGTGGGTCTAGCGGAGAATGAGCAGTTCTTC.

This chain joins TRBV29-1 and TRBJ2-4; D gene ambiguous. From germline, CDR1 is SQVTM and CDR2 ANQGSEA. This CDR3 spans 13 amino acids. Deletions cut 4 bases from V and 5 bases from J, with 12 bases between. DNA of the CDR3: TGCAGCGTTGTTGGCCTGGGCGAAAACATTCAGTACTTC. It specifies CSVVGLGENIQYF.

V is TRBV28 and J is TRBJ2-6; TRBD1 might be the D (5 bases). This CDR3 has 16 amino acids. Germline CDR1 and CDR2: MDHEN and SYDVKM. V dropped 7 bases and J dropped 0 bases, with 13 bases sitting between them. Here the CDR3 DNA reads TGTGCCAGCACTCTTGGGGCCCGCTCTGGGGCCAACGTCCTGACTTTC. It encodes CASTLGARSGANVLTF.

J is TRBJ2-3 and V is TRBV5-4, with D possibly TRBD1 on 5 matching bases. Trimming stripped 4 bases from V and 3 bases from J, with 15 bases between. The CDR3 runs 15 residues. The V gene's germline CDR1 is SGHNT and CDR2 YYREEE (reference sequence). The CDR3 region has the DNA TGTGCCAGCAGCGTCCGGCAGGGCAGGACAGATACGCAGTATTTT. Translation: CASSVRQGRTDTQYF.